Listed below are T cell receptor beta chains from one sample, sequenced in a study of blood T cells in healthy people across ages. MiXCR, applied by TCRdb to the 5' RACE reads, yields one record per CDR3 protein. The sample gives some 1,500,000 distinct CDR3 sequences, roughly two fifths of which show up once; about 4.1% is in the top ten. Material for sequencing was blood. The source is a woman aged 18-30 years in good health. Both conserved end residues are part of each CDR3. The D gene is left open where the match is weak. A row's size may be missing; if present it is once, few, many or a size class.

size: NA; V: TRBV7-8; D: NA; length: 14; J: TRBJ2-2; CDR3: CASSFSAVTGELFF; DNA: TGTGCCAGCAGCTTTTCAGCAGTCACCGGGGAGCTGTTTTTT
size: NA; V: TRBV2; D: NA; length: 13; J: TRBJ1-1; CDR3: CASSTHRKAVAFF; DNA: TGTGCCAGCAGTACCCACCGAAAGGCAGTTGCTTTCTTT
size: NA; V: TRBV4-3; D: NA; length: 14; J: TRBJ2-7; CDR3: CASSKEPYSYEQYF; DNA: TGCGCCAGCAGCAAAGAACCATACTCCTACGAGCAGTACTTC
size: NA; V: TRBV7-9; D: TRBD2; length: 18; J: TRBJ2-5; CDR3: CASPRGGAGVSGYNEQYF; DNA: TGTGCCAGCCCTAGGGGTGGTGCGGGAGTCTCGGGCTACAATGAGCAGTACTTC
size: many; V: TRBV5-1; D: NA; length: 13; J: TRBJ1-1; CDR3: CASSYDPNTEAFF; DNA: TGCGCCAGCAGCTATGACCCGAACACTGAAGCTTTCTTT
size: NA; V: TRBV29-1; D: NA; length: 13; J: TRBJ2-1; CDR3: CSVQGRLSCVQFF; DNA: TGCAGCGTTCAGGGGCGACTAAGCTGTGTGCAGTTCTTC
size: NA; V: TRBV6-5; D: NA; length: 14; J: TRBJ2-3; CDR3: CASQGISYTDTQYF; DNA: TGTGCCAGCCAGGGGATCTCTTACACAGATACGCAGTATTTT
size: few; V: TRBV20-1; D: NA; length: 16; J: TRBJ2-7; CDR3: CSAVVLGGYSSYEQYF; DNA: TGCAGTGCTGTCGTCCTGGGGGGTTATAGCTCCTACGAGCAGTACTTC
size: NA; V: TRBV4-3; D: NA; length: 16; J: TRBJ2-1; CDR3: CASSQSRDLVTLEQFF; DNA: TGCGCCAGCAGCCAGTCCCGGGACCTTGTCACCCTTGAGCAGTTCTTC
size: NA; V: TRBV2; D: NA; length: 15; J: TRBJ2-3; CDR3: CASRVQDLSTDTQYF; DNA: TGTGCCAGCAGAGTACAAGACCTTAGCACAGATACGCAGTATTTT
size: few; V: TRBV29-1; D: NA; length: 15; J: TRBJ1-1; CDR3: CSVTTRAQSNTEAFF; DNA: TGCAGCGTCACCACCCGGGCACAGTCGAACACTGAAGCTTTCTTT
size: NA; V: TRBV28; D: NA; length: 12; J: TRBJ2-7; CDR3: CASSQAPWEQYF; DNA: TGTGCCAGCAGTCAGGCCCCCTGGGAGCAGTACTTC
size: NA; V: TRBV7-2; D: NA; length: 15; J: TRBJ2-7; CDR3: CASSWTLAGDYEQYF; DNA: TGTGCCAGCAGCTGGACTTTGGCAGGGGACTACGAGCAGTACTTC
size: few; V: TRBV5-1; D: TRBD1; length: 16; J: TRBJ1-6; CDR3: CASTLSGQGVDSPLHF; DNA: TGCGCCAGCACTTTGTCGGGGCAGGGGGTCGATTCACCCCTCCACTTT
size: few; V: TRBV24-1; D: NA; length: 13; J: TRBJ2-5; CDR3: CATSDFMGLAQYF; DNA: TGTGCCACCAGTGATTTTATGGGGTTGGCCCAGTACTTC
size: few; V: TRBV21-1; D: NA; length: 18; J: TRBJ2-1; CDR3: CASSKVSRLADSYNEQFF; DNA: TGTGCCAGCAGCAAAGTTTCTCGGCTAGCGGATTCCTACAATGAGCAGTTCTTC
size: few; V: TRBV7-9; D: TRBD1; length: 15; J: TRBJ2-7; CDR3: CASSPRNRGANEQYF; DNA: TGTGCCAGCAGCCCCAGGAACAGGGGTGCCAATGAGCAGTACTTC
size: once; V: TRBV24-1; D: TRBD1; length: 13; J: TRBJ2-5; CDR3: CATSDTGTGVKYF; DNA: TGTGCCACCAGTGATACCGGGACAGGGGTTAAGTACTTC
size: once; V: TRBV7-9; D: NA; length: 12; J: TRBJ2-7; CDR3: CASSSYDNEQYF; DNA: TGTGCCAGCAGCTCATACGACAATGAGCAGTACTTC
size: NA; V: TRBV6-6; D: NA; length: 15; J: TRBJ2-1; CDR3: CASSLGGTQYNEQFF; DNA: TGTGCCAGCAGCCTTGGGGGAACTCAATACAATGAGCAGTTCTTC
size: NA; V: TRBV29-1; D: NA; length: 14; J: TRBJ2-3; CDR3: CSVDGGTSTDTQYF; DNA: TGCAGCGTTGACGGGGGGACAAGCACAGATACGCAGTATTTT
size: NA; V: TRBV11-2; D: NA; length: 15; J: TRBJ2-1; CDR3: CASSPHQGVVNEQFF; DNA: TGTGCCAGCAGCCCCCACCAAGGGGTGGTGAATGAGCAGTTCTTC
size: NA; V: TRBV4-2; D: TRBD2; length: 19; J: TRBJ2-7; CDR3: CASSQDRLAEGLQGLEQYF; DNA: TGTGCCAGCAGCCAAGATAGGCTAGCGGAAGGGCTTCAAGGGCTCGAGCAGTACTTC
size: once; V: TRBV7-9; D: TRBD1; length: 15; J: TRBJ2-7; CDR3: CASSPPGTGANEQYF; DNA: TGTGCCAGCAGTCCTCCCGGGACAGGGGCCAACGAGCAGTACTTC